The 24 T cell receptor beta chains reported below all come from one sample, sequenced in a study of OX40 agonist ivuxolimab in advanced cancers. The method was immunoSEQ multiplex PCR; TCRdb's version includes in-frame clones alone and lacks a portion of them. This sample has tens of thousands of clones, with about 87% found just once. Sequencing was performed on CD4+ or CD8+ T cells sorted from blood, taken in a trial of the OX40 agonist ivuxolimab. All receptors come from an adult with an advanced solid tumor such as melanoma, head and neck, liver or kidney cancer.

The chain links TRBV6-5 to TRBJ2-3; no clear D. Germline assignment: CDR1 MNHEY and CDR2 SVGAGI. The V end lost 2 bases, the J end lost 0 bases, and 12 bases lay between the germline ends. The CDR3 loop spans 16 amino acids. CDR3 coding DNA: TGTGCCAGCAGTTACCTACAGCCGACTAGCACAGATACGCAGTATTTT. Translating it yields CASSYLQPTSTDTQYF.

The V gene is TRBV4-3, the J gene TRBJ1-2; 8 bases fit TRBD1. The CDR3 runs 13 residues. CDR1 and CDR2 (germline): LGHNA, YSLEER. After removal of 4 bases from V and 5 bases from J, the junction contained 3 bases not matched to a gene. In nucleotides, the CDR3 is TGCGCCAGCAGCCGCGACAGGGGTTATGGCTACACCTTC. It encodes CASSRDRGYGYTF.

The chain links TRBV9 to TRBJ2-2; 7 bases match TRBD1. This CDR3 comprises 14 residues. V dropped 4 bases and J dropped 7; count of bases not matched to a gene: 7. CDR1 and CDR2 (germline): SGDLS, YYNGEE. Here the CDR3 DNA reads TGTGCCAGCAGCATCCGGACAGGCTTCGGGGAGCTGTTTTTT. Protein product: CASSIRTGFGELFF. Combining the CDR3 with reference TRBV9 and TRBJ2-2 gives the whole variable domain DSGVTQTPKHLITATGQRVTLRCSPRSGDLSVYWYQQSLDQGLQFLIQYYNGEERAKGNILERFSAQQFPDLHSELNLSSLELGDSALYFCASSIRTGFGELFFGEGSRLTVL.

V usage is TRBV19 and J usage is TRBJ1-2, with 11 bases lining up with TRBD1. In germline, CDR1 is LNHDA, CDR2 SQIVND (reference sequence). V dropped 1 base and J dropped 8; count of bases not matched to a gene: 6. The CDR3 has 15 residues. For the CDR3, the DNA is TGTGCCAGTAGTATAGGCCGGGGACAGGGGGACGGCTACACCTTC. This gives the protein CASSIGRGQGDGYTF.

The chain recombines TRBV6-5 with TRBJ2-5; D is possibly TRBD2 (5 bases). Germline assignment: CDR1 MNHEY and CDR2 SVGAGI. The CDR3 spans 14 residues. The germline V and J ends were trimmed by 0 bases and 3 bases, with 8 bases remaining between them. CDR3 nucleotide sequence: TGTGCCAGCAGTTACTCGTACGGGAAAGAGACCCAGTACTTC. Translation: CASSYSYGKETQYF.

V usage is TRBV29-1 and J usage is TRBJ1-2, with D possibly being TRBD1 (5 bases). Per the germline V gene, CDR1 is SQVTM and CDR2 is ANQGSEA. Trimming left V 4 bases short and J 4 bases short, with 16 bases between. The CDR3 totals 14 residues. In DNA, the CDR3 is TGCAGCGTTGTATACCCGACAGAAGTCTATGGCTACACCTTC. Protein sequence: CSVVYPTEVYGYTF.

The chain is built from TRBV10-3 and TRBJ2-7, with 8 bases fitting TRBD1. CDR1 is ENHRY and CDR2 is SYGVKD in the germline V gene. The CDR3 has 13 amino acids. Here the CDR3 DNA reads TGTACCATCAGTGTTGGACAGGGCTACGAGCAGTACGTC. Protein sequence: CTISVGQGYEQYV.

The chain employs TRBV28 and TRBJ1-5, with 9 bases that match TRBD1. With 3 bases clipped from V and 9 bases from J, the junction kept 6 bases outside the gene matches. The CDR3 is 14 residues long. Germline-derived CDR1 and CDR2 are MDHEN and SYDVKM. In DNA form, the CDR3 reads TGTGCCAGCAGTTTTGGGACAGGGTCTGGGCCCCAGCATTTT. It yields the protein CASSFGTGSGPQHF.

The genes are TRBV27 and TRBJ2-7, with 7 bases lining up with TRBD2. V was pared by 5 bases and J by 0 bases, with 1 base of the junction left unmatched. The CDR3 contains 13 residues. Germline V gene sequence: CDR1 MNHEY, CDR2 SMNVEV (reference sequence). The CDR3 spells CASSSGASYEQYF. The CDR3 bases are TGTGCCAGCAGTAGCGGGGCCTCCTACGAGCAGTACTTC.

This chain joins TRBV6-5 and TRBJ1-1; D may be TRBD1 (5 bases). This CDR3 has 13 residues. Trimming pared 5 bases from V and 1 base from J, leaving 8 bases between. Germline-derived CDR1 and CDR2 are MNHEY and SVGAGI. The chain's CDR3 is CASSPGTNTEAFF. The CDR3 bases are TGTGCCAGCAGTCCCGGGACGAACACTGAAGCTTTCTTT.

This chain links TRBV5-6 with TRBJ2-3, with 8 nucleotides matching TRBD1. The CDR3 has 16 residues. Germline assignment: CDR1 SGHDT and CDR2 YYEEEE. The V gene end was trimmed by 0 bases and the J gene end by 1 base; junction bases not matched to a gene: 4. CDR3 DNA sequence: TGTGCCAGCAGCTTGGCAGGGGGCGGAGGCACAGATACGCAGTATTTT. This encodes CASSLAGGGGTDTQYF. Full variable domain (rest looked up from reference TRBV5-6 and TRBJ2-3): DAGVTQSPTHLIKTRGQQVTLRCSPKSGHDTVSWYQQALGQGPQFIFQYYEEEERQRGNFPDRFSGHQFPNYSSELNVNALLLGDSALYLCASSLAGGGGTDTQYFGPGTRLTVL.

The chain combines TRBV27 with TRBJ1-2, with D hard to call. Trimming left V 10 bases short and J 9 bases short, with 18 bases between. This CDR3 is built from 12 residues. CDR1 is MNHEY, CDR2 SMNVEV, per germline (reference sequence). The chain's CDR3 is CAIRSESGRYTF. Written as DNA, the CDR3 is TGTGCCATTCGATCAGAAAGTGGTCGCTACACCTTC.

The chain employs TRBV5-5 and TRBJ1-1; the match to TRBD1 covers 7 bases. CDR1 SGHKS and CDR2 YYEKEE come from the germline V gene (reference sequence). CDR3 length: 12 residues. V was clipped by 4 bases and J by 12 bases; unmatched bases: 9. CDR3 amino acids: CASSRITGEPFF. Here the CDR3 DNA reads TGTGCCAGCAGCCGAATAACAGGGGAACCTTTCTTT.

The chain carries TRBV28 and TRBJ2-5; maybe TRBD2 (5 bases). With the DNA end fitting TRBJ2-7 better, the J assignment may be wrong. This CDR3 comprises 11 residues. Germline assignment: CDR1 MDHEN and CDR2 SYDVKM. CDR3 DNA: TGTGCCAGTGGAGGCTCCTACGAGCAGTACTTC. Translated, it gives CASGGSYEQYF.

The chain has TRBV4-3 and TRBJ2-2; no definite D call. CDR1 is LGHNA, CDR2 YSLEER, per germline. The CDR3 consists of 15 residues. V lost 0 bases to trimming and J lost 5 bases, with 10 bases between them. CDR3 sequence (DNA): TGCGCCAGCAGCCAAGATAGGCGACGGACCGGGGAGCTGTTTTTT. Protein sequence: CASSQDRRRTGELFF.

This clone has a handful of counts. The chain couples TRBV7-9 to TRBJ2-1; D gene unclear. This CDR3 has 15 amino acids. V was cut by 5 bases and J by 5 bases, with 16 bases left in between. Per germline, CDR1 SEHNR and CDR2 FQNEAQ (reference sequence). CDR3 DNA: TGTGCCAGCAGCCCACCCCATGGAAAAGACAATGAGCAGTTCTTC. Its translation: CASSPPHGKDNEQFF.

The rearrangement links TRBV6-6 to TRBJ1-5, with D unclear. Trimming took off 6 bases at V and 4 bases at J, with 10 bases between the two ends. The germline V gene has CDR1 MNHNY and CDR2 SVGAGI (reference sequence). The CDR3 runs to 13 residues. In nucleotides, the CDR3 is TGTGCCAGCAGCCTGGACTGGAATCAGCCCCAGCATTTT. This sequence encodes CASSLDWNQPQHF.

This chain joins TRBV5-1 and TRBJ2-3, with D uncertain. The V end lost 0 bases, the J end lost 0 bases, and 11 bases lay between the germline ends. Germline values: CDR1 SGHRS, CDR2 YFSETQ. The CDR3 is 16 residues long. As DNA, the CDR3 is TGCGCCAGCAGCTTGGGGTTACTAACTAGCACAGATACGCAGTATTTT. Protein sequence: CASSLGLLTSTDTQYF.

The chain couples TRBV10-1 to TRBJ1-4, with 9 bases that match TRBD1. The ends lost 3 bases at V and 7 bases at J; junction bases unmatched: 6. Germline values: CDR1 WNHNN, CDR2 SYGVQD (reference sequence). CDR3 size: 15 residues. The CDR3 is CASSDPGQGIEKLFF. The CDR3 nucleotides are TGCGCCAGCAGTGACCCGGGACAGGGAATTGAAAAACTGTTTTTT.

This clone came up a few times. CDR3 sequence: CAAGTGYNSPLHF. CDR3 bases: TGTGCCGCGGGCACGGGCTATAATTCACCCCTCCACTTT. This chain connects TRBV30 to TRBJ1-6; D gene ambiguous. Looked up from germline, CDR1 is GTSNPN and CDR2 is SVGIG (reference sequence). V was shortened by 8 bases and J by 3 bases, with 11 bases between the two germline ends. This CDR3 comprises 13 residues.

The chain uses TRBV10-3 and TRBJ1-6; 8 bases align to TRBD1. In germline, CDR1 is ENHRY, CDR2 SYGVKD. The CDR3 extends over 14 amino acids. Trimming cost V 5 bases and J 9 bases; bases outside gene matches: 6. Here the CDR3 reads CAISPDRGGSPLHF. In nucleotides, the CDR3 is TGTGCCATCAGTCCTGACAGGGGTGGTTCACCCCTCCACTTT.

As for this clone: Different DNA sequences within this sample yield the same CDR3. The V gene is TRBV30, the J gene TRBJ2-3; TRBD2 matches at 12 bases. The CDR3 length is 16 residues. Losses at the gene ends were 0 bases for V and 8 bases for J; bases not matched to a gene: 9. The V gene's germline CDR1 is GTSNPN and CDR2 SVGIG (reference sequence). The CDR3 sequence is CAWSVLSSGGGRTQYF. The CDR3 DNA sequence: TGTGCCTGGAGTGTCCTCTCTAGCGGGGGGGGGCGTACGCAGTATTTT.

V gene TRBV27 combines with J gene TRBJ2-2; D unresolved. Germline CDR1 reads MNHEY; CDR2 reads SMNVEV (reference sequence). Trimming removed 5 bases from V and 6 bases from J, with 7 bases in between. The CDR3 consists of 12 residues. This CDR3 reads CASSMGPGELFF. The CDR3 region has the DNA TGTGCCAGCAGTATGGGTCCCGGGGAGCTGTTTTTT.

The CDR3 nucleotides read TGTGCCAGCAGTTACTCGACGGGGGCTAGGGAGCAGTACTTC. Translated: CASSYSTGAREQYF. The rearrangement uses TRBV6-5 and TRBJ2-7; tentatively, D is TRBD1 or TRBD2 (6 bases each). Germline-derived CDR1 and CDR2 are MNHEY and SVGAGI. Deletions cut 0 bases from V and 7 bases from J, with 13 bases between. The CDR3 is 14 residues long.